The source of this TCR beta chain is a study of low-dose radiotherapy and immunotherapy resistance in tumors. Study summary: Dosing for Cohort 2 consisted of 1 Gy per fraction every two weeks, reaching a total of 13 Gy over 26 weeks. Intravenous cyclophosphamide 200 mg/m2 was given every two weeks, one day before radiation and immunotherapy. On an every-two-weeks schedule, patients received intravenous nivolumab 240 mg, along with ipilimumab 1 mg/kg every six weeks.

Time point defined: before trial treatment. First-strand cDNA relied on TRAV- and TRBV-specific primers spanning alpha and beta chains. The PCR that amplified TCRs ran for about 20 cycles, relying on a constant-region primer and a V-primer adapter. The mRNA which had been isolated was amplified by in vitro transcription. MiXCR, applied by TCRdb to the reads, yields one record per CDR3 protein. Of more than 45,000 distinct CDR3 sequences listed, about 25% are singletons. Trimming shortened V by 1 base and J by 8 bases, and 14 bases separated the two germline ends. The CDR3 runs 14 residues. This sample comprised PBMCs, obtained before treatment. The source of this sequence is a male donor with prostate cancer. The genes are TRBV12-3 or TRBV12-4 and TRBJ1-2; D is perhaps TRBD1 (5 bases). DNA for the CDR3: TGTGCCAGCAGTTTAGTCGGGGGACTCGGGGGCTACACCTTC. Protein sequence: CASSLVGGLGGYTF.